The 2 T cell receptor beta chains below were found in one sample sequenced in a study of shared clonotypes between healthy human individuals. Generated by immunoSEQ multiplex PCR, the TCRdb table keeps only in-frame clones and is missing some. Here the sample spans some 2.1 million clones, about 94% being singletons. In the naive CD8 group, cells lacked CD45RO and were positively selected for CCR7, so terminally differentiated effector memory CD45RA+ cells were left out. The source material was naive CD8+ T cells from PBMCs. These receptors were collected from a man younger than 35 in good health. Some clones in this sample may be carry-over from other donors' samples.

The V call is TRBV4-3, the J call TRBJ2-7, with D possibly matching TRBD1 (6 bases). CDR3 length: 15 residues. The germline V gene encodes CDR1 LGHNA and CDR2 YSLEER. V was clipped by 0 bases and J by 2 bases, with 11 bases between them. Here the CDR3 DNA reads TGCGCCAGCAGCCAAGAAAGAACAGGGACCTACGAGCAGTACTTC. Amino acids: CASSQERTGTYEQYF.

V and J are TRBV4-3 and TRBJ2-2; D is perhaps TRBD2 (5 bases). Germline CDR1 reads LGHNA; CDR2 reads YSLEER. V was cut by 0 bases and J by 7 bases, with 15 bases left in between. The CDR3 has 16 amino acids. CDR3 nucleotides: TGCGCCAGCAGCCAAGAAGTGCGAGGGTCGGGCGGGGAGCTGTTTTTT. It encodes CASSQEVRGSGGELFF.